This T cell receptor (beta chain) originates from a study of human T cells and chemical hapten exposure. In the study overall: For the roughly 25-week duration of the study, patients were given weekly doses of diphenylcyclopropenone on the scalp. Among samples, TCR yields varied mainly because of small differences in pooled library volume.

Individual cDNA molecules in this library carried unique molecular identifiers. From the RACE reads, TCRdb called clonotypes with MiXCR, one entry per CDR3 protein. Here the sample spans 250,000 or so distinct CDR3 sequences, around 7.7% being singletons. Many counts were recorded for this clonotype. Time point indicated: pre-sensitization, week 0. Documented treatment: therapeutic diphenylcyclopropenone sensitization with weekly scalp DPC. Before extraction, the whole blood was not fractionated, and total RNA was taken from it. The CDR3 extends over 14 amino acids. Trimming took off 5 bases at V and 5 bases at J, with 15 bases between the two ends. Germline V CDR1 and CDR2: SGHTA, FQGTGA.

The sequence was obtained from a man aged 18 to 29 with alopecia areata. Some clones in this sample may be carry-over from other donors' samples. Sequences were derived from whole blood, sampled in connection with sensitization to the hapten diphenylcyclopropenone (DPC). This chain uses TRBV7-3 with TRBJ2-5; D may be TRBD1 or TRBD2 (5 bases each). The CDR3 loop reads CASSPGPEEETQYF. The DNA for the CDR3 is TGTGCCAGCAGCCCGGGACCAGAGGAGGAGACCCAGTACTTC.